This entry lists 19 T cell receptor beta chains sequenced from one sample in a study of T cells in Graves' hyperthyroidism and ophthalmopathy. TCR beta CDR3 region amplification was performed from RNA transcripts. Carried out on the TCR CDR3, a first-round RT-PCR used the HTBI primer set. Each CDR3 protein gets one entry after TCRdb re-called the multiplex PCR reads with MiXCR. Among about 640,000 distinct CDR3 sequences listed, over 40% were seen once. The source material was peripheral blood or thyroid tissue (not recorded which). The receptors shown here come from an adult man with Graves' disease, either hyperthyroidism or ophthalmopathy (not recorded which).

With respect to this clonotype: Given a much more abundant clone one base away, this may be a read error. This rearrangement joins TRBV24-1 to TRBJ2-7; 7 bases match TRBD1. Germline V lookup: CDR1 KGHDR, CDR2 SFDVKD. There are 14 residues in the CDR3. CDR3 sequence reads: CVTSAAGGSYEQYF. The CDR3 DNA follows: TGTGTCACCAGTGCGGCAGGGGGCTCCTACGAGCAGTACTTC.

This clonotype has a handful of counts. The chain employs TRBV14 and TRBJ2-5; a weak D match, TRBD2 (6 bases). The germline gives CDR1 SGHDN, CDR2 FVKESK. This CDR3 is 16 amino acids long. Deletions cut 8 bases from V and 5 bases from J, with 24 bases between. The CDR3 spells CASSPNIGGEGETQYF. As DNA, the CDR3 is TGTGCCAGCTCACCTAACATCGGGGGAGAAGGGGAGACCCAGTACTTC.

The J gene is TRBJ1-2, the V gene TRBV25-1; 8 bases are shared with TRBD1. The CDR3 is 13 amino acids. Germline V gene lookup returns CDR1 MGHDK and CDR2 SYGVNS. The DNA of the CDR3 is TGTGCTCAACAGGGGGGGCTTAACTATGGCTACACCTTC. Encoded protein: CAQQGGLNYGYTF.

This clonotype has just one count. The chain employs TRBV20-1 and TRBJ2-7; D may be TRBD1 or TRBD2 (6 bases each). The germline V gene encodes CDR1 DFQATT and CDR2 SNEGSKA (reference sequence). The CDR3 is 11 amino acids. V was clipped by 3 bases and J by 7 bases, with 10 bases between them. The CDR3 sequence: CSARGGQEQYF. CDR3 coding DNA: TGCAGTGCTAGGGGGGGCCAAGAGCAGTACTTC.

The V gene is TRBV4-1, the J gene TRBJ1-5; D remains ambiguous. This CDR3 region has 16 residues. Trimming cost V 0 bases and J 1 base, with 10 bases left between them. Germline loops: CDR1 MGHRA, CDR2 YSYEKL. The CDR3 sequence: CASSQDHSYSNQPQHF. In DNA form, the CDR3 reads TGCGCCAGCAGCCAAGATCACAGTTACAGCAATCAGCCCCAGCATTTT.

The chain uses TRBV7-2 and TRBJ1-6; D perhaps matches TRBD1 (6 bases). The germline gives CDR1 SGHTA, CDR2 FQGNSA. Deletions cut 6 bases from V and 13 bases from J, with 19 bases between. The CDR3 consists of 14 residues. The CDR3 DNA is TGTGCCAGCAGTTCCCGGGACACCCATCAGCCCCTCCACTTT. Translating gives CASSSRDTHQPLHF.

This clonotype has just a few counts. Mismatch with germline at one junction end may stem from a read error. The CDR3 coding sequence is TGTACCAGCAGTGACCCCAGCGGACGGGGCACAGATACGCAGTATTTT. This encodes CTSSDPSGRGTDTQYF. The chain recombines TRBV25-1 with TRBJ2-3; D is possibly TRBD2 (5 bases). This CDR3 comprises 16 residues. In germline, CDR1 is MGHDK, CDR2 SYGVNS.

This rearrangement joins TRBV4-1 to TRBJ2-7; tentative D call: TRBD2 (6 bases). This CDR3 region has 14 residues. CDR1 and CDR2 from the germline V gene are MGHRA and YSYEKL. Trimming shortened V by 3 bases and J by 2 bases, and 11 bases separated the two germline ends. The CDR3 sequence: CASSHLADAYEQYF. The CDR3 coding sequence is TGCGCCAGCAGCCATTTAGCGGACGCCTACGAGCAGTACTTC.

This clonotype was counted at least ten times. This sequence joins TRBV5-6 and TRBJ1-2, with D perhaps TRBD1 (5 bases). This CDR3 has 13 amino acids. Germline V gene data show CDR1 as SGHDT and CDR2 as YYEEEE. V was clipped by 5 bases and J by 3 bases, with 11 bases between them. CDR3 protein: CASRGDRYYGYTF. The CDR3 bases are TGTGCCAGCAGAGGGGACCGATACTATGGCTACACCTTC.

This clonotype was detected many times. This chain connects TRBV12-3 or TRBV12-4 to TRBJ1-1, with no clear D. This CDR3 has 14 residues. V was shortened by 6 bases and J by 4 bases, with 15 bases between the two germline ends. The CDR3 nucleotides are TGTGCCAGCAGCCTAACCCTCCGGGCCACTGAAGCTTTCTTT. Protein sequence: CASSLTLRATEAFF.

This clonotype showed up many times. This chain uses TRBV29-1 with TRBJ1-2, with 7 bases identical to TRBD1. V shed 4 bases, J shed 4 bases, and the junction held 0 bases outside the gene matches. From germline, CDR1 is SQVTM and CDR2 ANQGSEA. This CDR3 is 11 amino acids long. Here the CDR3 reads CSVGTGYGYTF. CDR3 nucleotide sequence: TGCAGCGTTGGGACAGGCTATGGCTACACCTTC.

Regarding this clonotype: At one end, the junction sequence differs from germline, possibly due to a read error. The chain recombines TRBV25-1 with TRBJ1-6; 8 bases fit TRBD1. Germline V lookup: CDR1 MGHDK, CDR2 SYGVNS. The CDR3 runs 15 residues. The CDR3 here is CASSSTGGDDSPPHF. The DNA for the CDR3 is TGTGCCAGCAGCTCTACAGGGGGTGATGATTCACCCCCCCACTTT. The entire variable domain, with the rest obtained from reference TRBV25-1 and TRBJ1-6, is as follows: EADIYQTPRYLVIGTGKKITLECSQTMGHDKMYWYQQDPGMELHLIHYSYGVNSTEKGDLSSESTVSRIRTEHFPLTLESARPSHTSQYLCASSSTGGDDSPPHFGNGTRLTVT.

The genes are TRBV20-1 and TRBJ2-5; tentatively, D is TRBD1 (7 bases). The CDR3 length is 13 residues. Trimming removed 0 bases at V and 5 bases at J, with 10 bases between. Germline V lookup: CDR1 DFQATT, CDR2 SNEGSKA (reference sequence). The CDR3 nucleotides are TGCAGTGCTAGAGATTCAGGGGGGGAGACCCAGTACTTC. Translation: CSARDSGGETQYF.

This clonotype was detected ten times or more. The chain combines TRBV10-2 with TRBJ1-1; D is undetermined. The CDR3 spans 13 residues. Germline V lookup: CDR1 WSHSY, CDR2 SAAADI. V was shortened by 4 bases and J by 7 bases, with 13 bases between the two germline ends. This CDR3 is CASSAPLVFEAFF. The CDR3 DNA follows: TGCGCCAGCAGTGCCCCTTTGGTTTTTGAAGCTTTCTTT.

V is TRBV19 and J is TRBJ1-5; D is possibly TRBD1 (6 bases). Germline CDR1 is LNHDA and CDR2 is SQIVND (reference sequence). This CDR3 is 16 amino acids long. V lost 5 bases, J lost 7 bases, and 21 bases lay in between. The CDR3 reads CASSPRDRIYFQPQHF. The DNA of the CDR3 is TGTGCCAGTAGTCCCCGAGACAGGATATATTTCCAGCCCCAGCATTTT.

J is TRBJ1-3 and V is TRBV2; D unclear. The germline V and J ends were trimmed by 0 bases and 8 bases, with 8 bases remaining between them. The CDR3 loop spans 13 amino acids. Germline CDR1 reads SNHLY; CDR2 reads FYNNEI. CDR3 DNA: TGTGCCAGCAGTGAAGCGTGGGATGACACCATATATTTT. It codes for CASSEAWDDTIYF.

This clonotype was counted ten times or more. This chain connects TRBV10-3 to TRBJ1-6; TRBD1 is a possible D gene (5 bases). The CDR3 consists of 15 residues. Germline CDR1 and CDR2: ENHRY and SYGVKD. Trimming stripped 6 bases from V and 7 bases from J, with 16 bases between. The CDR3 spells CAIRAGTAGNSPLHF. The CDR3 DNA reads as TGTGCCATCAGGGCCGGGACGGCAGGAAATTCACCCCTCCACTTT.

This clonotype was detected ten times or more. The chain carries TRBV29-1 and TRBJ1-1, with 7 positions matching TRBD1. The V gene end was trimmed by 6 bases and the J gene end by 2 bases; junction bases not matched to a gene: 9. This CDR3 has 14 amino acids. The germline CDR1 and CDR2 sequences are SQVTM and ANQGSEA. The CDR3 loop reads CSVALGQTNTEAFF. In DNA form, the CDR3 reads TGCAGCGTCGCGTTGGGACAGACCAACACTGAAGCTTTCTTT.

This clonotype was found a few times. The chain carries TRBV2 and TRBJ1-4; the D gene is possibly TRBD1 (5 bases). V was clipped by 2 bases and J by 7 bases, with 8 bases between them. From germline, CDR1 is SNHLY and CDR2 FYNNEI. The CDR3 loop spans 13 amino acids. In DNA form, the CDR3 reads TGTGCCAGCAGTGAACAGGGCGGTGAAAAACTGTTTTTT. Amino acids: CASSEQGGEKLFF.